In its sample, the clone carrying this TCR beta chain was seen a few times. Its antigen remains unknown. Isolation of CD4+ naive, central memory, regulatory and stem cell-like memory cells was achieved by sorting via CD45RO/CCR7/CD25/CD127/CD95/CD27. Expressed TCRB transcripts got sequenced, as all isolated RNA was reverse transcribed. Using immunoSEQ multiplex PCR, the repertoire was profiled, and TCRdb retains in-frame clones only, with some absent. Seen here are approximately 160,000 clones, 10% observed once, and the top ten hold roughly 0.45%. Germline loops: CDR1 SGHRS, CDR2 YFSETQ. V lost 4 bases and J lost 7; bases outside the gene matches: 13. This CDR3 spans 16 amino acids. This record belongs to a study of beta chain features in type 1 diabetes. Overall study results and limits: Type 1 diabetes patients showed a moderate but significant shortening of TCRB CDR3s in all four CD4+ subsets. An over-representation of cells with high TCR expression could result from cDNA sequencing. Compared to healthy donors, patients appeared to have naive, central memory and Treg TCRB repertoires that were more alike.

This chain uses TRBV5-1 with TRBJ2-7, with 11 bases aligning to TRBD2. This receptor was obtained from a man aged 25-40 years with type 1 diabetes. Sequencing was performed on central memory CD4+ T cells from blood. The CDR3 DNA is TGCGCCAGCAGCCCGGAACTAGCGGGAGATTCGAGAGAGCAGTACTTC. Its protein is CASSPELAGDSREQYF.